This T cell receptor beta chain was retrieved from a study of a mutant IDH1 vaccine in newly diagnosed glioma. Study details: Sex among treated patients split 62.5% male, around 40% female; mean age was roughly 42 years. Those enrolled had earlier been treated with radiotherapy, temozolomide, or both, mostly both. Study outcomes and limitations: Among top peripheral T cell clonotypes, changes seemed unrelated to pseudoprogression.

Stated time point: week 23, last vaccination. Topical imiquimod accompanied each vaccine dose, which consisted of 300 ug of mutant IDH1 20-mer peptide. As regards this clone: What it binds is unknown.

Per the germline V gene, CDR1 is ENHRY and CDR2 is SYGVKD. Trimming took off 3 bases at V and 1 base at J, with 15 bases between the two ends. The CDR3 length is 16 residues. The repertoire was sequenced with immunoSEQ multiplex PCR; TCRdb's copy has only in-frame clones and lacks some. The sample records about 55,000 clones, roughly 80% being singletons. The input for sequencing was PBMCs, taken from a glioma patient whose treatment included an IDH1 peptide vaccine. The TCR comes from a man aged 35 to 55 with glioma. J is TRBJ1-1 and V is TRBV10-3, with D hard to call. The CDR3 bases are TGTGCCATCAGTGATTTTTTTGTGGGGTCGAACACTGAAGCTTTCTTT. Protein: CAISDFFVGSNTEAFF.